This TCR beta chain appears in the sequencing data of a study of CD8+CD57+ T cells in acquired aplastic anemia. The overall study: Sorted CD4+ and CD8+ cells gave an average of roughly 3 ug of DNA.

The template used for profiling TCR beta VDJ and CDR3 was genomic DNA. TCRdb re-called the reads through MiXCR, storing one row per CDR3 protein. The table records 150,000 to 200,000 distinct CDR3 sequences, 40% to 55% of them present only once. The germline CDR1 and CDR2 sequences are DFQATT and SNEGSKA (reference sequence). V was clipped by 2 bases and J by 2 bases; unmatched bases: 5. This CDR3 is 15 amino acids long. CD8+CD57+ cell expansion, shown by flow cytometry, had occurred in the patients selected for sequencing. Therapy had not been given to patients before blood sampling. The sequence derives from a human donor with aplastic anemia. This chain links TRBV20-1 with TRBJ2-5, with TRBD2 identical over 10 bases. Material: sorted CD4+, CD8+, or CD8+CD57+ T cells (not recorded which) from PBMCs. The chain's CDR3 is CSARPLAGAQETQYF. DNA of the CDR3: TGCAGTGCTAGACCGCTAGCGGGGGCGCAAGAGACCCAGTACTTC.